This paragraph covers one T cell receptor (beta chain) sequence. These data are taken from a study of CD8 T cells in Susac syndrome. An input of about 0.5 to 1 ug of RNA was subjected to reverse transcription using random hexamers. Amplification of TCR beta CDR3 spanned 54 Vbeta and 13 Jbeta via immunoSEQ multiplex PCR. Each CDR3 protein gets one entry after TCRdb re-called the immunoSEQ multiplex PCR reads with MiXCR. This sample has approximately 300,000 distinct CDR3 sequences, with approximately 85% found just once. The CDR3 is 14 residues long. CDR1 and CDR2 (germline): MDHEN, SYDVKM. The V gene lost 7 bases and the J gene lost 3 bases, with 13 bases spanning the gap. Sequencing targeted TCR beta in blood CD8+ and CD4+ T cells.

This clonotype originated in a human donor with multiple sclerosis. The source material was CD8+ T cells from PBMCs. The gene calls are TRBV28 and TRBJ1-5; D is possibly TRBD1 (6 bases). CDR3 DNA: TGTGCCAGCAACCCAGGACAGTTCAATCAGCCCCAGCATTTT. This codes for CASNPGQFNQPQHF.